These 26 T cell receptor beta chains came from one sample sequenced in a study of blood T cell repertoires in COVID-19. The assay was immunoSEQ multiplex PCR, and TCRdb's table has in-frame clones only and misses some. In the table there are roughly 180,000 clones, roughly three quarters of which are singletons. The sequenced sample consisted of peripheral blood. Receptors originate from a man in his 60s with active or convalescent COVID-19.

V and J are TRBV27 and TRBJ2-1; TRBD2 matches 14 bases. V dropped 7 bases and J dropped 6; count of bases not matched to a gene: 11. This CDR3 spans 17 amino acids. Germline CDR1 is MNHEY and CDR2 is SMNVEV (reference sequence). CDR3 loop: CASNPTSGRASGNEQFF. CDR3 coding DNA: TGTGCCAGCAATCCGACTAGCGGGAGGGCCTCTGGCAATGAGCAGTTCTTC.

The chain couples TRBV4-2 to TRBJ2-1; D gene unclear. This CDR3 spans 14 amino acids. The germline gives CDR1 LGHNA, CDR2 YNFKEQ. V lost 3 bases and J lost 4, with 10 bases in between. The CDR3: CASSHFLSYNEQFF. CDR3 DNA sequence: TGTGCCAGCAGCCATTTCCTATCGTACAATGAGCAGTTCTTC.

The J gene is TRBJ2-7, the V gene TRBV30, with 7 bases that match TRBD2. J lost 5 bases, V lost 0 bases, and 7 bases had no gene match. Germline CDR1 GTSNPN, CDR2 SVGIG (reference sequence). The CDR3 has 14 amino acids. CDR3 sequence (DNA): TGTGCCTGGAGTGTAGGGCCCGGGGGGAACGAGCAGTACTTC. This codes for CAWSVGPGGNEQYF.

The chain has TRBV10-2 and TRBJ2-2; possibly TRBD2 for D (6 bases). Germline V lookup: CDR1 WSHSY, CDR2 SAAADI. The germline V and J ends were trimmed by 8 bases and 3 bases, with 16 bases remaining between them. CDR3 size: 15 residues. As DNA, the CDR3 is TGCGCCAGCGGGGTAAGGGACTCCTACACCGGGGAGCTGTTTTTT. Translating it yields CASGVRDSYTGELFF.

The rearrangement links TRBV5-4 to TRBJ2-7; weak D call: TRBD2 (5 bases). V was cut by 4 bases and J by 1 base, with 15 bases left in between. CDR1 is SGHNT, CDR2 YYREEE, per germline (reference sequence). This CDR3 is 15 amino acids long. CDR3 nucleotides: TGTGCCAGCAGCCTGTCGGCGGGCGGATCCTACGAGCAGTACTTC. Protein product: CASSLSAGGSYEQYF.

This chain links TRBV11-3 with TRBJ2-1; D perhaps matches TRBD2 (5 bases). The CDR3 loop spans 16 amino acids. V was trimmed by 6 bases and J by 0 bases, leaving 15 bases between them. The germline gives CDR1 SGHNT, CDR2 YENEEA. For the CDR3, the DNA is TGTGCCAGCAGTGATCCTAAGCGGAGCTCCTACAATGAGCAGTTCTTC. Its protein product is CASSDPKRSSYNEQFF.

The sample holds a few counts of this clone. The chain's CDR3 is CASSLGVGNQPQHF. CDR3 nucleotides: TGTGCCAGCAGCTTAGGTGTAGGCAATCAGCCCCAGCATTTT. This chain uses TRBV7-9 with TRBJ1-5; D is undetermined. The germline gives CDR1 SEHNR, CDR2 FQNEAQ (reference sequence). CDR3 length: 14 residues. V dropped 1 base and J dropped 2 bases, with 6 bases sitting between them.

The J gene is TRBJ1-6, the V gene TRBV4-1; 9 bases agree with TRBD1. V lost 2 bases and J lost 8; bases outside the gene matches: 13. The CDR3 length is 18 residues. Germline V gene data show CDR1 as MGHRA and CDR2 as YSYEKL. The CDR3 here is CASSQRALGTGNDSPLHF. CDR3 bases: TGCGCCAGCAGCCAAAGGGCCCTCGGGACAGGGAACGATTCACCCCTCCACTTT.

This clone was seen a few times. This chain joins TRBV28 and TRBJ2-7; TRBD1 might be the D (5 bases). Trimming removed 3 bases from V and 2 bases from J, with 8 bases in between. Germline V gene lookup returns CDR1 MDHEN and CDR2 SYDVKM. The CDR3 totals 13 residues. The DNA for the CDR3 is TGTGCCAGCAGTTTGACAGTCCCCTACGAGCAGTACTTC. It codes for CASSLTVPYEQYF. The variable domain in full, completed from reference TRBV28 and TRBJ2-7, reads DVKVTQSSRYLVKRTGEKVFLECVQDMDHENMFWYRQDPGLGLRLIYFSYDVKMKEKGDIPEGYSVSREKKERFSLILESASTNQTSMYLCASSLTVPYEQYFGPGTRLTVT.

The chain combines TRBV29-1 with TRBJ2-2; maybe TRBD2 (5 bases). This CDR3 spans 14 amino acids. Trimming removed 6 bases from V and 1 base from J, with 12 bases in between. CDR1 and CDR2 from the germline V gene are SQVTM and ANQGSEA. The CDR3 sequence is CSVFGVGNTGELFF. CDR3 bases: TGCAGCGTCTTCGGGGTGGGGAACACCGGGGAGCTGTTTTTT.

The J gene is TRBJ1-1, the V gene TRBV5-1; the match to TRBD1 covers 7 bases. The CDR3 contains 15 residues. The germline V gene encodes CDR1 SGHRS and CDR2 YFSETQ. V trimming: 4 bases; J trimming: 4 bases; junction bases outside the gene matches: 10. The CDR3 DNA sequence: TGCGCCAGCAGCCTCGACAGGGCTCGGGTCACTGAAGCTTTCTTT. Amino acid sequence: CASSLDRARVTEAFF.

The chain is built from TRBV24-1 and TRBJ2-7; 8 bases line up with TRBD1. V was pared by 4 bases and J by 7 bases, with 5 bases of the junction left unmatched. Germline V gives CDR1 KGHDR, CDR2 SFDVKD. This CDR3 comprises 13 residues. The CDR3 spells CATSDWTGREQYF. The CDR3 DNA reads TGTGCCACCAGTGACTGGACAGGGAGGGAGCAGTACTTC.

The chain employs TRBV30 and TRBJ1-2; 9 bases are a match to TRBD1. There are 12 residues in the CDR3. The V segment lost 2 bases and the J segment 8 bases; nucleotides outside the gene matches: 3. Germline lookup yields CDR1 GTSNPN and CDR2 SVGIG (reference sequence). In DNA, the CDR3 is TGTGCCTGGAGTAGGGGACAGGGCGGCTACACCTTC. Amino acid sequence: CAWSRGQGGYTF.

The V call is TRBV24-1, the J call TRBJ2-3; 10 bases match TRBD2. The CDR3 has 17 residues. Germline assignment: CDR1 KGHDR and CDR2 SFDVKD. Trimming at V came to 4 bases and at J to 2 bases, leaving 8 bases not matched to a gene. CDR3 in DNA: TGTGCCACCAGTGACCCAGGACTAGCGGAGTTCACAGATACGCAGTATTTT. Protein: CATSDPGLAEFTDTQYF.

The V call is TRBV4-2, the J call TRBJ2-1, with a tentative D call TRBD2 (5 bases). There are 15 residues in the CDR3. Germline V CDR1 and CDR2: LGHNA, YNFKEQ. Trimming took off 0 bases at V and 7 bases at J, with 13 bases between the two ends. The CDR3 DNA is TGTGCCAGCAGCCAAGATCGGGGATATGTGAATGAGCAGTTCTTC. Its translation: CASSQDRGYVNEQFF.

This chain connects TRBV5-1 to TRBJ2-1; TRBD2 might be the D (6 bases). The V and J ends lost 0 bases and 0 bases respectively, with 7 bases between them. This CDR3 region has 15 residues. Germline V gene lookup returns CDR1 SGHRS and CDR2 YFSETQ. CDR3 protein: CASSLELASYNEQFF. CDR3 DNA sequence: TGCGCCAGCAGCTTGGAACTAGCCTCCTACAATGAGCAGTTCTTC.

CDR3: CASSQDPGQGVNQPQHF. In nucleotides, the CDR3 is TGCGCCAGCAGCCAAGATCCGGGACAGGGGGTCAATCAGCCCCAGCATTTT. This sequence joins TRBV4-1 and TRBJ1-5; 11 bases are shared with TRBD1. The ends lost 0 bases at V and 3 bases at J; junction bases unmatched: 4. Germline-derived CDR1 and CDR2 are MGHRA and YSYEKL. This CDR3 contains 17 residues.

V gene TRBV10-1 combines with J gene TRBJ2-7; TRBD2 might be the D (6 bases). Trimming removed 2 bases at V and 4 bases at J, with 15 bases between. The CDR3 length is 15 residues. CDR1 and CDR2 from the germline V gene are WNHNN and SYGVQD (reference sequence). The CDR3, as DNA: TGCGCCAGCAGTGAGGTACTAGCTCGTTTATACGAGCAGTACTTC. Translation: CASSEVLARLYEQYF.

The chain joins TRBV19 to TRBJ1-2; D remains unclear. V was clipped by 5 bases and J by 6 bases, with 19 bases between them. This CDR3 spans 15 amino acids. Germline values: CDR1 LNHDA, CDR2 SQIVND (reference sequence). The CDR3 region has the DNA TGTGCCAGTAGTCCGATCGAGGCCGAAGAACATGGCTACACCTTC. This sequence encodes CASSPIEAEEHGYTF. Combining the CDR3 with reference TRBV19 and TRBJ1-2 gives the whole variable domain DGGITQSPKYLFRKEGQNVTLSCEQNLNHDAMYWYRQDPGQGLRLIYYSQIVNDFQKGDIAEGYSVSREKKESFPLTVTSAQKNPTAFYLCASSPIEAEEHGYTFGSGTRLTVV.

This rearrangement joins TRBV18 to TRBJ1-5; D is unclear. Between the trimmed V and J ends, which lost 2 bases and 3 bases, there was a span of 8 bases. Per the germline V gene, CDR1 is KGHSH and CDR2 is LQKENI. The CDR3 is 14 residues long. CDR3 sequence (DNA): TGTGCCAGCTCACCATTGGAGGCCAATCAGCCCCAGCATTTT. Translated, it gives CASSPLEANQPQHF.

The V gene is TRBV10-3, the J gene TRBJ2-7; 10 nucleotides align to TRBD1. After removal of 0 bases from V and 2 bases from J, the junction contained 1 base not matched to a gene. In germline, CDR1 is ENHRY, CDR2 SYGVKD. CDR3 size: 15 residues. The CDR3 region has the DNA TGTGCCATCAGTGAGTCTGGGACAGGGGCCTACGAGCAGTACTTC. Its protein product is CAISESGTGAYEQYF.

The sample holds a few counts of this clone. The CDR3 loop is CASSKPASGNEKLFF. CDR3 in DNA: TGTGCCAGCAGTAAACCGGCGTCGGGGAATGAAAAACTGTTTTTT. The rearrangement links TRBV28 to TRBJ1-4, with D unclear. This CDR3 is 15 amino acids long. Germline V gives CDR1 MDHEN, CDR2 SYDVKM. V lost 5 bases to trimming and J lost 5 bases, with 15 bases between them.

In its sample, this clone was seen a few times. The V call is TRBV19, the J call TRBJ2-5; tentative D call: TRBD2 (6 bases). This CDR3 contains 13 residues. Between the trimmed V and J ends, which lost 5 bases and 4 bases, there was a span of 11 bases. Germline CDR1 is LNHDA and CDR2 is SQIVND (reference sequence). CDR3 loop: CASSVTRGETQYF. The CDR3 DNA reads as TGTGCCAGTAGTGTGACTAGAGGAGAGACCCAGTACTTC.

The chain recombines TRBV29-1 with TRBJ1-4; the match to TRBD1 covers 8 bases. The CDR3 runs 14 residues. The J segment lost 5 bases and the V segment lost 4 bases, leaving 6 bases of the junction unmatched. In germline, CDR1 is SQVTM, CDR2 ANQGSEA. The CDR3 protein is CSVAQGAGNEKLFF. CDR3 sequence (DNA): TGCAGCGTTGCTCAGGGGGCCGGGAATGAAAAACTGTTTTTT. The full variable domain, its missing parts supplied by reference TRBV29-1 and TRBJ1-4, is SAVISQKPSRDICQRGTSLTIQCQVDSQVTMMFWYRQQPGQSLTLIATANQGSEATYESGFVIDKFPISRPNLTFSTLTVSNMSPEDSSIYLCSVAQGAGNEKLFFGSGTQLSVL.

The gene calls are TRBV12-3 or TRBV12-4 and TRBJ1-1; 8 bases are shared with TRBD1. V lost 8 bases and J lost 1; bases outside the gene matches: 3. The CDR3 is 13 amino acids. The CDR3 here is CASGTGGNTEAFF. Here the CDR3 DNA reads TGTGCCAGCGGAACAGGGGGGAACACTGAAGCTTTCTTT.

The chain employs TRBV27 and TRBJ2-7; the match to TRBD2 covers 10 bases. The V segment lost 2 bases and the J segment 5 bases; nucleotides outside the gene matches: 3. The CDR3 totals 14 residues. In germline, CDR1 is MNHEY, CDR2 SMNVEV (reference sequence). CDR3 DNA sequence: TGTGCCAGCAGTTTAAGGCTAGCGGGAGACGAGCAGTACTTC. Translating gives CASSLRLAGDEQYF.